The subject of this entry is one T cell receptor beta chain. Authors' analysis steps: Amplification of reference gene primers provided the estimated nucleated cell counts. TCRdb's table, derived via immunoSEQ multiplex PCR, lists solely in-frame clones and lacks some. The DNA gave D and trimming, while V, J and clone size come from that table. Of tens of thousands of clones in the sample, 89% were seen once. This entry comes from a study of blood T cell repertoires in COVID-19. Study background: Sources were T cells, B-cell-depleted T cells, or PBMCs; the material itself was cDNA or gDNA.

The CDR3 is 14 residues long. CDR1 and CDR2 (germline): MNHEY, SVGAGI. V was trimmed by 7 bases and J by 1 base, leaving 13 bases between them. Sample: peripheral blood. V is TRBV6-5 and J is TRBJ1-1; no clear D gene. This receptor was obtained from a human donor in a cohort sampled during active COVID-19. CDR3 coding DNA: TGTGCCAGCACCCCCCTTGGGAGGAACACTGAAGCTTTCTTT. As protein: CASTPLGRNTEAFF.